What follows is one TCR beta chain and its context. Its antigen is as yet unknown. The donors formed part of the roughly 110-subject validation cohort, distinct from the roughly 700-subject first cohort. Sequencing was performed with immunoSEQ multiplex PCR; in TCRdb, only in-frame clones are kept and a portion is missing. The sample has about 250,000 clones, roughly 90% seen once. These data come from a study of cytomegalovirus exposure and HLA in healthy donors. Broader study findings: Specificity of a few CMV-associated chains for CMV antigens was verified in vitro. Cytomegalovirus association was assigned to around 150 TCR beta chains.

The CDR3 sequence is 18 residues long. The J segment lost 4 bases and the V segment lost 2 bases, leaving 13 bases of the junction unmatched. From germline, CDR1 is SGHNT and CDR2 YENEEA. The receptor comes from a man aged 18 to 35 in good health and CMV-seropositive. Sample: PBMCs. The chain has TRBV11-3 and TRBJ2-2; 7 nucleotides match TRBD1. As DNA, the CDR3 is TGTGCCAGCAGCTTAACTCTGGGGCAGGGGGTCTCCACCGGGGAGCTGTTTTTT. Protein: CASSLTLGQGVSTGELFF. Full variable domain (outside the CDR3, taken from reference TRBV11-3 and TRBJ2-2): EAGVVQSPRYKIIEKKQPVAFWCNPISGHNTLYWYLQNLGQGPELLIRYENEEAVDDSQLPKDRFSAERLKGVDSTLKIQPAELGDSAVYLCASSLTLGQGVSTGELFFGEGSRLTVL.